The 20 T cell receptor beta chains below were found in one sample sequenced in a study of cytomegalovirus exposure and HLA in healthy donors. This PCR relied on a set of 60 Vbeta primers and 13 Jbeta primers. Sequenced by immunoSEQ multiplex PCR; TCRdb stores in-frame clones only, minus some. The profile shows roughly 130,000 clones, roughly 84% of them singletons. Sequencing was carried out using PBMCs. The receptors stem from a woman between 18 and 30 years old in good health and CMV-seropositive.

This chain joins TRBV4-1 and TRBJ2-1; TRBD2 matches at 16 bases. The V and J ends lost 1 base and 6 bases, in that order; junction bases with no gene match: 6. CDR3 length equals 18 residues. Germline-derived CDR1 and CDR2 are MGHRA and YSYEKL. CDR3 amino acids: CASSQAPGLAGGRNEQFF. CDR3 sequence (DNA): TGCGCCAGCAGCCAAGCCCCGGGACTAGCGGGGGGGCGCAATGAGCAGTTCTTC.

At least ten counts were recorded for this clone. This rearrangement joins TRBV25-1 to TRBJ2-5, with 7 bases lining up with TRBD1. The CDR3 length is 14 residues. Germline CDR1 is MGHDK and CDR2 is SYGVNS. The ends lost 4 bases at V and 1 base at J; junction bases unmatched: 3. This CDR3 is CASSGKGAQETQYF. The CDR3 DNA is TGTGCCAGCAGTGGGAAGGGGGCCCAAGAGACCCAGTACTTC.

V gene TRBV12-5 combines with J gene TRBJ1-5; D is unclear. The CDR3 consists of 17 residues. V shed 0 bases and J shed 0 bases, with 12 bases lying between them. From germline, CDR1 is LGHNT and CDR2 FRNRAP. DNA of the CDR3: TGTGCTAGTGGTTTGGTAGCAGCGCTAGATAGCAATCAGCCCCAGCATTTT. It yields the protein CASGLVAALDSNQPQHF.

This rearrangement joins TRBV4-1 to TRBJ2-5; unclear D gene. CDR1 and CDR2 from the germline V gene are MGHRA and YSYEKL. Trimming cost V 1 base and J 3 bases, with 9 bases left between them. This CDR3 is 14 amino acids long. The CDR3 spells CASSQVEDKETQYF. The DNA of the CDR3 is TGCGCCAGCAGCCAAGTCGAGGATAAAGAGACCCAGTACTTC.

This chain links TRBV7-9 with TRBJ2-1, with 8 bases identical to TRBD2. Germline V lookup: CDR1 SEHNR, CDR2 FQNEAQ (reference sequence). V shed 7 bases, J shed 9 bases, and the junction held 8 bases outside the gene matches. The CDR3 covers 13 residues. The CDR3: CASTPGGVSEQFF. The CDR3, as DNA: TGTGCCAGCACCCCCGGGGGGGTGAGTGAGCAGTTCTTC.

This clone was recorded a few times. The chain recombines TRBV30 with TRBJ1-2, with D tentatively TRBD1 (5 bases). The germline V and J ends were trimmed by 5 bases and 4 bases, with 14 bases remaining between them. CDR1 and CDR2 from the germline V gene are GTSNPN and SVGIG (reference sequence). The CDR3 has 13 amino acids. The CDR3 protein is CAWGRDRPYGYTF. CDR3 coding DNA: TGTGCCTGGGGGCGGGACCGACCCTATGGCTACACCTTC. The full variable domain, its missing parts supplied by reference TRBV30 and TRBJ1-2, is SQTIHQWPATLVQPVGSPLSLECTVEGTSNPNLYWYRQAAGRGLQLLFYSVGIGQISSEVPQNLSASRPQDRQFILSSKKLLLSDSGFYLCAWGRDRPYGYTFGSGTRLTVV.

As to this clone: The same CDR3 is also encoded by other DNA sequences in this sample. This chain uses TRBV19 with TRBJ2-7; the D gene is possibly TRBD2 (5 bases). The germline V and J ends were trimmed by 1 base and 5 bases, with 9 bases remaining between them. The CDR3 is made up of 13 amino acids. Per germline, CDR1 LNHDA and CDR2 SQIVND (reference sequence). The CDR3 DNA sequence: TGTGCCAGTAGTATAGCCGACGGGGACGAGCAGTACTTC. Encoded protein: CASSIADGDEQYF.

The rearrangement uses TRBV25-1 and TRBJ1-6; D might be TRBD1 (5 bases). Trimming cost V 1 base and J 10 bases, with 14 bases left between them. Per the germline V gene, CDR1 is MGHDK and CDR2 is SYGVNS. The CDR3 consists of 15 residues. The DNA of the CDR3 is TGTGCCAGCAGTGAATCGAATCAGGGAGGGTCACCCCTCCACTTT. Amino acids: CASSESNQGGSPLHF.

The chain uses TRBV7-3 and TRBJ2-1; 7 bases map to TRBD1. The trim removed 5 bases at V and 6 bases at J, leaving 10 bases unmatched. The CDR3 runs to 15 residues. Looked up from germline, CDR1 is SGHTA and CDR2 is FQGTGA. DNA for the CDR3: TGTGCCAGCAGCGTTAATCAGGGGGTAGGCAATGAGCAGTTCTTC. Residues: CASSVNQGVGNEQFF.

The chain couples TRBV13 to TRBJ1-1, with a possible D match to TRBD1 (6 bases). The CDR3 has 13 amino acids. The V gene lost 1 base and the J gene lost 11 bases, with 14 bases spanning the gap. Germline CDR1 and CDR2: PRHDT and FYEKMQ (reference sequence). CDR3 region: CASSLEGTRWAFF. The CDR3 coding sequence is TGTGCCAGCAGCTTAGAGGGGACAAGGTGGGCTTTCTTT.

J is TRBJ2-5 and V is TRBV9; a weak D match, TRBD2 (5 bases). Per the germline V gene, CDR1 is SGDLS and CDR2 is YYNGEE. This CDR3 region has 16 residues. V was cut by 0 bases and J by 5 bases, with 17 bases left in between. The CDR3 DNA is TGTGCCAGCAGCGTAGAGGACTCCTCCTTCGCGGAGACCCAGTACTTC. It encodes CASSVEDSSFAETQYF.

The chain uses TRBV4-1 and TRBJ2-1, with unresolved D. This CDR3 has 12 residues. Trimming removed 4 bases at V and 10 bases at J, with 11 bases between. CDR1 and CDR2 from the germline V gene are MGHRA and YSYEKL. The CDR3 region is CASSPSGLEQFF. The CDR3 DNA sequence: TGCGCCAGCAGCCCAAGTGGCTTGGAGCAGTTCTTC.

The chain couples TRBV6-6 to TRBJ2-3, with 9 nucleotides matching TRBD2. Germline V gene lookup returns CDR1 MNHNY and CDR2 SVGAGI (reference sequence). The CDR3 spans 16 residues. V shed 6 bases and J 2 bases; nucleotides not matched to a gene: 9. CDR3 sequence: CASRGLAGAHTDTQYF. The CDR3 DNA sequence: TGTGCCAGCAGGGGTTTAGCGGGGGCACACACAGATACGCAGTATTTT.

J is TRBJ2-5 and V is TRBV5-6; the D is unclear. The CDR3 runs 11 residues. In germline, CDR1 is SGHDT, CDR2 YYEEEE. Trimming left V 4 bases short and J 5 bases short, with 6 bases between. The CDR3 sequence is CASSHGETQYF. DNA for the CDR3: TGTGCCAGCAGCCACGGGGAGACCCAGTACTTC.

The chain links TRBV7-8 to TRBJ1-3, with D possibly TRBD1 on 6 matching bases. Trimming took 1 base from V and 1 from J, leaving 11 bases between them. The CDR3 runs to 16 residues. Germline CDR1 is SGHVS and CDR2 is FQNEAQ. The CDR3 DNA reads as TGTGCCAGCAGCTTAGACTCCACAGGGTCTGGAAACACCATATATTTT. Translation gives CASSLDSTGSGNTIYF.

V usage is TRBV9 and J usage is TRBJ1-5; the D gene is possibly TRBD1 (5 bases). Germline-derived CDR1 and CDR2 are SGDLS and YYNGEE. CDR3 size: 14 residues. V was pared by 0 bases and J by 7 bases, with 11 bases between. The CDR3 DNA follows: TGTGCCAGCAGCGTAGGCCATCGGGGGCAGCCCCAGCATTTT. Residues: CASSVGHRGQPQHF. The full variable domain, its missing parts supplied by reference TRBV9 and TRBJ1-5, is DSGVTQTPKHLITATGQRVTLRCSPRSGDLSVYWYQQSLDQGLQFLIQYYNGEERAKGNILERFSAQQFPDLHSELNLSSLELGDSALYFCASSVGHRGQPQHFGDGTRLSIL.

The chain carries TRBV7-3 and TRBJ2-2; 9 bases line up with TRBD1. Germline V gives CDR1 SGHTA, CDR2 FQGTGA. The J segment lost 6 bases and the V segment lost 6 bases, leaving 8 bases of the junction unmatched. This CDR3 has 15 amino acids. The CDR3 bases are TGTGCCAGCAGGCGCGGGACAGGGTCTCCCGGGGAGCTGTTTTTT. Translating it yields CASRRGTGSPGELFF. The variable domain in full, completed from reference TRBV7-3 and TRBJ2-2, reads GAGVSQTPSNKVTEKGKYVELRCDPISGHTALYWYRQSLGQGPEFLIYFQGTGAADDSGLPNDRFFAVRPEGSVSTLKIQRTERGDSAVYLCASRRGTGSPGELFFGEGSRLTVL.

This chain joins TRBV6-6 and TRBJ2-1; possibly TRBD2 for D (5 bases). Deletions cut 8 bases from V and 7 bases from J, with 12 bases between. The CDR3 length is 12 residues. CDR1 and CDR2 (germline): MNHNY, SVGAGI (reference sequence). For the CDR3, the DNA is TGTGCCAGCGCGGCGGGCTGGAATGAGCAGTTCTTC. It is translated as CASAAGWNEQFF.

The chain recombines TRBV11-3 with TRBJ2-2; 7 nucleotides align to TRBD1. V trimming: 4 bases; J trimming: 2 bases; junction bases outside the gene matches: 13. Germline loops: CDR1 SGHNT, CDR2 YENEEA. This CDR3 spans 18 amino acids. The CDR3 bases are TGTGCCAGCAGCTCTAGATCACTGGGACAGACAAACACCGGGGAGCTGTTTTTT. Protein product: CASSSRSLGQTNTGELFF.

The rearrangement joins TRBV27 to TRBJ2-1, with D unclear. Germline V gene lookup returns CDR1 MNHEY and CDR2 SMNVEV (reference sequence). V was cut by 4 bases and J by 0 bases, with 7 bases left in between. CDR3 size: 14 residues. The CDR3 is CASSSRYSYNEQFF. CDR3 sequence (DNA): TGTGCCAGCAGTTCTAGGTACTCCTACAATGAGCAGTTCTTC.